These 8 T cell receptor beta chains were sequenced from one sample in a study of blood T cell repertoires in COVID-19 (TCRdb year 2020). The library was generated by the immunoSEQ multiplex PCR assay. TCRdb re-hosts the immuneACCESS table, in-frame sequences only. Its copies lack some clones; in the studies checked, an unresolved V gene accounts for under half of them, and the cause for the rest is not known. This sample gives about 250,000 clones in total; about 85% of them show up just once. The ten largest account for around 6.4% of the sample. What was sequenced was peripheral blood. These receptors originate from a woman aged 55-75 years with active or convalescent COVID-19.

The CDR3, as DNA: TGTGCCTGGACCCCGGACAGGGGAGAGTACGAGCAGTACTTC. It yields the protein CAWTPDRGEYEQYF. The chain uses TRBV30 and TRBJ2-7, with 9 bases that match TRBD1. CDR1 and CDR2 (germline): GTSNPN, SVGIG (reference sequence). The CDR3 contains 14 residues. V was clipped by 4 bases and J by 4 bases; unmatched bases: 8.

The table lists this clone with a count of one. V and J are TRBV19 and TRBJ2-7, with 10 bases identical to TRBD2. Germline V gives CDR1 LNHDA, CDR2 SQIVND (reference sequence). This CDR3 is 15 amino acids long. The ends lost 4 bases at V and 3 bases at J; junction bases unmatched: 6. Written as DNA, the CDR3 is TGTGCCAGTAGTAGGAGGACTAGCGGAAACTACGAGCAGTACTTC. The encoded protein is CASSRRTSGNYEQYF.

The V and J genes are TRBV5-1 and TRBJ2-6, with a weak D call TRBD1 (5 bases). This CDR3 comprises 15 residues. Germline CDR1 is SGHRS and CDR2 is YFSETQ. Deletions cut 2 bases from V and 2 bases from J, with 8 bases between. The CDR3 spells CASSLQVPGANVLTF. In nucleotides, the CDR3 is TGCGCCAGCAGCTTACAGGTGCCTGGGGCCAACGTCCTGACTTTC.

The chain couples TRBV10-2 to TRBJ2-7, with 14 bases that match TRBD2. Germline assignment: CDR1 WSHSY and CDR2 SAAADI. The CDR3 contains 15 residues. The V gene end was trimmed by 6 bases and the J gene end by 3 bases; junction bases not matched to a gene: 4. CDR3 nucleotides: TGCGCCAGCAGAGGGGGACTAGCGGGGGTCTACGAGCAGTACGTC. Translated: CASRGGLAGVYEQYV.

The genes are TRBV7-2 and TRBJ1-2; 8 bases are a match to TRBD1. Germline V gene sequence: CDR1 SGHTA, CDR2 FQGNSA. The V segment lost 4 bases and the J segment 8 bases; nucleotides outside the gene matches: 12. The CDR3 sequence is 15 residues long. The CDR3, as DNA: TGTGCCAGCAGCTCCAAAACCGCAGGGGGCGGGGGCTACACCTTC. Protein: CASSSKTAGGGGYTF. The variable domain in full, completed from reference TRBV7-2 and TRBJ1-2, reads GAGVSQSPSNKVTEKGKDVELRCDPISGHTALYWYRQSLGQGLEFLIYFQGNSAPDKSGLPSDRFSAERTGGSVSTLTIQRTQQEDSAVYLCASSSKTAGGGGYTFGSGTRLTVV.

The rearrangement joins TRBV4-1 to TRBJ2-3; TRBD2 matches at 12 bases. Germline V lookup: CDR1 MGHRA, CDR2 YSYEKL. This CDR3 has 16 residues. After removal of 4 bases from V and 3 bases from J, the junction contained 5 bases not matched to a gene. CDR3 sequence (DNA): TGCGCCAGCAGCCCCTCACTAGCGGGGGGTACAGATACGCAGTATTTT. Translation gives CASSPSLAGGTDTQYF.

The J gene is TRBJ1-5, the V gene TRBV10-2, with 8 bases lining up with TRBD1. The V segment lost 10 bases and the J segment 2 bases; nucleotides outside the gene matches: 16. From germline, CDR1 is WSHSY and CDR2 SAAADI. The CDR3 is 17 residues long. The CDR3 here is CATTGTGGQVGNQPQHF. The DNA for the CDR3 is TGCGCCACAACAGGGACAGGCGGTCAGGTTGGCAATCAGCCCCAGCATTTT.

The chain couples TRBV2 to TRBJ1-4; D perhaps matches TRBD1 (5 bases). The CDR3 runs 14 residues. Trimming removed 7 bases from V and 2 bases from J, with 11 bases in between. Germline CDR1 SNHLY, CDR2 FYNNEI. As DNA, the CDR3 is TGTGCCAGCAATCAGGGCTCCACTAATGAAAAACTGTTTTTT. Protein product: CASNQGSTNEKLFF.